A selection of T cell receptor beta chains follows, all from one sample in a study of cytomegalovirus exposure and HLA in healthy donors. Profiling relied on immunoSEQ multiplex PCR, and the TCRdb table lists in-frame clones only, not all of them. In the table there are 100,000 to 150,000 clones, approximately 78% of which are singletons. The material sequenced was PBMCs. The origin of the receptors is a female donor in good health and CMV-seronegative. Both conserved end residues are part of each CDR3. Fields, in order: clone size, J gene, V gene, D gene, CDR3 protein, CDR3 DNA. The D gene is left open where the match is weak. Clone size is not always given. Where it is, it says once, few, many or a class for expanded clones.

. | TRBJ2-7 | TRBV28 | . | CASSLAPDGKGGYEQYF | TGTGCCAGCAGTTTAGCCCCGGACGGGAAAGGAGGGTACGAGCAGTACTTC
. | TRBJ1-5 | TRBV4-2 | TRBD1 | CASSQKTGSDQPQHF | TGTGCCAGCAGCCAAAAGACAGGGAGCGATCAGCCCCAGCATTTT
once | TRBJ2-2 | TRBV6-1 | TRBD2 | CASSEGEGIGTGELFF | TGTGCCAGCAGTGAAGGGGAGGGGATCGGGACCGGGGAGCTGTTTTTT
. | TRBJ1-1 | TRBV19 | . | CASSPPGRPGSEAFF | TGTGCCAGTAGTCCCCCCGGACGGCCAGGGTCTGAAGCTTTCTTT
. | TRBJ2-1 | TRBV19 | TRBD2 | CASSTGTSNEQFF | TGTGCCAGTAGTACAGGGACTAGCAATGAGCAGTTCTTC
. | TRBJ2-3 | TRBV7-9 | TRBD1 | CASSIGQGGDTQYF | TGTGCCAGCAGCATCGGACAGGGAGGAGATACGCAGTATTTT
. | TRBJ1-1 | TRBV7-2 | . | CASSLAEATEAFF | TGTGCCAGCAGCTTAGCTGAGGCCACTGAAGCTTTCTTT
. | TRBJ2-5 | TRBV12-2 | . | CASRPVRGFKETQYF | TGTGCAAGTCGTCCCGTCCGGGGTTTTAAAGAGACCCAGTACTTC
. | TRBJ2-7 | TRBV6-6 | . | CASSYNQGMYEQYF | TGTGCCAGCAGTTACAATCAGGGGATGTACGAGCAGTACTTC
. | TRBJ2-5 | TRBV6-5 | . | CASSYVGGGGLGTQYF | TGTGCCAGCAGTTACGTCGGGGGAGGAGGGTTGGGGACCCAGTACTTC
. | TRBJ2-7 | TRBV6-4 | . | CASSDSRRVGSYEQYF | TGTGCCAGCAGTGACTCGAGGAGGGTGGGATCCTACGAGCAGTACTTC
. | TRBJ1-1 | TRBV10-3 | TRBD1 | CAIMKDRANTEAFF | TGTGCCATCATGAAGGACAGGGCCAACACTGAAGCTTTCTTT
. | TRBJ1-2 | TRBV13 | . | CASSRRYIGYGYTF | TGTGCCAGCAGCCGGAGGTATATAGGCTATGGCTACACCTTC
. | TRBJ2-2 | TRBV10-1 | TRBD2 | CASSDPGGGELFF | TGCGCCAGCAGTGACCCGGGAGGCGGGGAGCTGTTTTTT
. | TRBJ1-2 | TRBV29-1 | . | CSVESSGHLYRYTF | TGCAGCGTTGAGAGCTCAGGACACCTCTATCGCTACACCTTC
. | TRBJ2-1 | TRBV19 | . | CASSIIGGEYNEQFF | TGTGCCAGTAGTATAATAGGCGGGGAATACAATGAGCAGTTCTTC
. | TRBJ1-5 | TRBV5-6 | . | CASSLAGQGRQPQHF | TGTGCCAGCAGCTTGGCAGGGCAGGGGCGTCAGCCCCAGCATTTT
. | TRBJ1-3 | TRBV7-9 | . | CASSLDGENGNTIYF | TGTGCCAGCAGCTTAGATGGGGAGAATGGAAACACCATATATTTT
. | TRBJ1-1 | TRBV7-2 | TRBD1 | CASSLNRGTEAFF | TGTGCCAGCAGCTTAAACAGGGGGACTGAAGCTTTCTTT
. | TRBJ1-4 | TRBV15 | . | CATSRVSLGGKLFF | TGTGCCACCAGCAGAGTCTCCCTGGGAGGGAAACTGTTTTTT
. | TRBJ1-5 | TRBV29-1 | . | CSVGENQPQHF | TGCAGCGTTGGGGAGAATCAGCCCCAGCATTTT
. | TRBJ2-2 | TRBV18 | . | CASSLDLAGELFF | TGTGCCAGCTCACTCGACCTAGCCGGGGAGCTGTTTTTT
. | TRBJ2-7 | TRBV5-1 | . | CASSLSRATYEQYF | TGCGCCAGCAGCTTGTCCAGGGCGACCTACGAGCAGTACTTC
. | TRBJ2-1 | TRBV28 | . | CASSFSGYSSYNEQFF | TGTGCCAGCAGCTTTAGCGGATACAGCTCCTACAATGAGCAGTTCTTC
. | TRBJ2-3 | TRBV7-3 | . | CASSPRGTDTQYF | TGTGCCAGCAGCCCGCGAGGCACAGATACGCAGTATTTT
. | TRBJ2-3 | TRBV6-1 | TRBD2 | CASSAGLAGVGDTQYF | TGTGCCAGCAGTGCGGGACTAGCGGGAGTAGGGGATACGCAGTATTTT
few | TRBJ2-1 | TRBV5-4 | TRBD2 | CASSLELAFRNEQFF | TGTGCCAGCAGCTTGGAACTAGCGTTTAGGAATGAGCAGTTCTTC
. | TRBJ1-4 | TRBV10-1 | . | CASRPLQTPSTNEKLFF | TGCGCCAGCAGACCTTTACAGACACCCTCAACTAATGAAAAACTGTTTTTT
. | TRBJ2-7 | TRBV28 | TRBD2 | CASSPLGGNYEQYF | TGTGCCAGCAGTCCACTCGGGGGGAACTACGAGCAGTACTTC
few | TRBJ1-1 | TRBV11-2 | . | CASSLRGPNTEAFF | TGTGCCAGCAGCTTAAGAGGCCCGAACACTGAAGCTTTCTTT
. | TRBJ1-4 | TRBV5-4 | TRBD1 | CASSRDRGLDEKLFF | TGTGCCAGCAGCCGGGACAGGGGCTTGGATGAAAAACTGTTTTTT
. | TRBJ1-3 | TRBV4-3 | . | CASSFSGTSSGNTIYF | TGCGCCAGCAGTTTCTCTGGGACAAGCTCTGGAAACACCATATATTTT
. | TRBJ2-5 | TRBV11-2 | TRBD1 | CASSLTTGQGATETQYF | TGTGCCAGCAGCTTGACGACTGGACAGGGGGCCACCGAGACCCAGTACTTC
. | TRBJ1-5 | TRBV28 | TRBD1 | CASSVRTGLSNQPQHF | TGTGCCAGCAGTGTAAGGACAGGGCTTAGCAATCAGCCCCAGCATTTT
. | TRBJ2-3 | TRBV4-2 | TRBD2 | CASSQVLAGAGDTQYF | TGTGCCAGCAGCCAAGTGCTAGCGGGAGCTGGGGATACGCAGTATTTT
. | TRBJ1-2 | TRBV14 | TRBD1 | CASSQSNRGSYGYTF | TGTGCCAGCAGCCAAAGTAACAGGGGCTCCTATGGCTACACCTTC
few | TRBJ2-2 | TRBV30 | . | CAFERNLDSGELFF | TGTGCTTTCGAGCGAAATCTTGATTCCGGGGAGCTGTTTTTT
. | TRBJ2-7 | TRBV9 | TRBD2 | CASSPPRGDEQYF | TGTGCCAGCAGCCCTCCCCGGGGGGACGAGCAGTACTTC
. | TRBJ2-2 | TRBV5-6 | . | CASSLGLRGGELFF | TGTGCCAGCAGCTTGGGACTCCGAGGCGGGGAGCTGTTTTTT
. | TRBJ2-2 | TRBV11-3 | TRBD1 | CASSFRTGSTGELFF | TGTGCCAGCAGTTTCAGGACAGGGTCAACCGGGGAGCTGTTTTTT
. | TRBJ2-3 | TRBV4-1 | . | CASSHQVSTDTQYF | TGCGCCAGCAGCCACCAGGTTAGCACAGATACGCAGTATTTT
. | TRBJ2-3 | TRBV6-4 | . | CASSDSGGTDTQYF | TGTGCCAGCAGTGACTCAGGGGGCACAGATACGCAGTATTTT
. | TRBJ1-5 | TRBV6-5 | TRBD1 | CASSGGQGKNQPQHF | TGTGCCAGCAGTGGCGGACAGGGCAAAAATCAGCCCCAGCATTTT
. | TRBJ2-1 | TRBV6-1 | TRBD2 | CASFGLAGGVVQFF | TGTGCCAGCTTCGGACTAGCGGGAGGGGTTGTGCAGTTCTTC
. | TRBJ2-2 | TRBV5-1 | . | CASSLVPAGNTGELFF | TGCGCCAGCAGCTTGGTTCCAGCGGGGAACACCGGGGAGCTGTTTTTT
. | TRBJ2-7 | TRBV7-3 | . | CASSLYGGGRVSYEQYF | TGTGCCAGCAGCTTATATGGGGGGGGCCGAGTCTCCTACGAGCAGTACTTC
. | TRBJ2-3 | TRBV2 | TRBD2 | CASSVGRAGTDTQYF | TGTGCCAGCAGTGTCGGGAGGGCGGGCACAGATACGCAGTATTTT
few | TRBJ1-1 | TRBV9 | . | CARRGWYTEAFF | TGTGCCAGACGCGGTTGGTACACTGAAGCTTTCTTT
. | TRBJ2-7 | TRBV10-3 | TRBD1 | CAIRAGTGGYEQYF | TGTGCCATCCGGGCCGGGACAGGGGGCTACGAGCAGTACTTC
. | TRBJ2-1 | TRBV28 | TRBD2 | CASSLGLAGANEQFF | TGTGCCAGCAGTTTAGGGCTAGCGGGAGCCAATGAGCAGTTCTTC
. | TRBJ2-1 | TRBV6-6 | . | CASIRDKGDNEQFF | TGTGCCAGCATTCGGGACAAGGGAGACAATGAGCAGTTCTTC
. | TRBJ1-5 | TRBV19 | . | CASSIGGGGNQPQHF | TGTGCCAGTAGTATAGGAGGGGGTGGCAATCAGCCCCAGCATTTT
. | TRBJ2-3 | TRBV6-5 | TRBD2 | CASSYSVREGRDTQYF | TGTGCCAGCAGTTACTCGGTGCGGGAGGGCCGGGATACGCAGTATTTT
. | TRBJ2-2 | TRBV5-8 | TRBD1 | CASSIDRGTGELFF | TGTGCCAGCAGCATCGACAGGGGCACCGGGGAGCTGTTTTTT
. | TRBJ1-1 | TRBV11-2 | TRBD1 | CASSHRQGPEAFF | TGTGCCAGCAGCCACCGACAGGGACCTGAAGCTTTCTTT
. | TRBJ2-5 | TRBV28 | TRBD2 | CASSLPTSGVYQETQYF | TGTGCCAGCAGCCTCCCGACTAGCGGAGTTTACCAAGAGACCCAGTACTTC
few | TRBJ1-1 | TRBV29-1 | TRBD1 | CSVETGGNTEAFF | TGCAGCGTTGAGACAGGGGGGAACACTGAAGCTTTCTTT
. | TRBJ2-3 | TRBV7-2 | TRBD2 | CASSLAAGVGTDTQYF | TGTGCCAGCAGCTTAGCGGCGGGAGTCGGCACAGATACGCAGTATTTT
few | TRBJ2-1 | TRBV19 | TRBD2 | CASSIGSGSRNEQFF | TGTGCCAGTAGTATCGGAAGCGGGAGTAGGAATGAGCAGTTCTTC